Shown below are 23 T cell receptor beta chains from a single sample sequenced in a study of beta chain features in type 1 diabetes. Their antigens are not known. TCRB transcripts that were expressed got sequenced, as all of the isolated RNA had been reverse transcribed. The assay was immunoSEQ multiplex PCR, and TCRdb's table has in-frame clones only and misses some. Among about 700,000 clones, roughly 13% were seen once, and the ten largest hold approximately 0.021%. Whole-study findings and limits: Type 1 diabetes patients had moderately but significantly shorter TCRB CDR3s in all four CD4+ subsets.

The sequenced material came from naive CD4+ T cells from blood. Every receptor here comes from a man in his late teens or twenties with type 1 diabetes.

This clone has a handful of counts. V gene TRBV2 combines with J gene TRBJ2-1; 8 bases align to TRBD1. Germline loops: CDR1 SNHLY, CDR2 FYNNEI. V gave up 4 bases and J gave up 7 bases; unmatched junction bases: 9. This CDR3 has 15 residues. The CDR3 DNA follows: TGTGCCAGCAGTGGACAGGGGACGTGGGATAATGAGCAGTTCTTC. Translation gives CASSGQGTWDNEQFF.

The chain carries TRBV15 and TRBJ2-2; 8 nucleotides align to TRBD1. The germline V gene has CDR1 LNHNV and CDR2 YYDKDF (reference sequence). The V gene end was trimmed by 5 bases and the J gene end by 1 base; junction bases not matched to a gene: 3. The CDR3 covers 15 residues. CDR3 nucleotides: TGTGCCACCAGCCGGGGACAGGTGAACACCGGGGAGCTGTTTTTT. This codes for CATSRGQVNTGELFF.

The CDR3 spells CASSSRERWETQYF. CDR3 sequence (DNA): TGCGCCAGCAGCTCTAGGGAAAGGTGGGAGACCCAGTACTTC. This chain connects TRBV5-1 to TRBJ2-5; D gene unclear. This CDR3 spans 14 amino acids. From germline, CDR1 is SGHRS and CDR2 YFSETQ. Trimming took off 3 bases at V and 5 bases at J, with 14 bases between the two ends.

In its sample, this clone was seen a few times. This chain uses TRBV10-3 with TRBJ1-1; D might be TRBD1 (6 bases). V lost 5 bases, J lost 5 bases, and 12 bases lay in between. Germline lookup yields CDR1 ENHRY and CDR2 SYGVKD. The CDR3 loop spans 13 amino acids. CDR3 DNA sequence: TGTGCCATCAGTATTTCAGGGGATACTGAAGCTTTCTTT. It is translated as CAISISGDTEAFF.

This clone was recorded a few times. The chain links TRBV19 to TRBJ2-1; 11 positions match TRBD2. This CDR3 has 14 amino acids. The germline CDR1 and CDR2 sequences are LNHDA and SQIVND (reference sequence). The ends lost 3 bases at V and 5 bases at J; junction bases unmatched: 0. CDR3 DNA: TGTGCCAGTAGTATTAGCGGGGGGGACAATGAGCAGTTCTTC. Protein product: CASSISGGDNEQFF.

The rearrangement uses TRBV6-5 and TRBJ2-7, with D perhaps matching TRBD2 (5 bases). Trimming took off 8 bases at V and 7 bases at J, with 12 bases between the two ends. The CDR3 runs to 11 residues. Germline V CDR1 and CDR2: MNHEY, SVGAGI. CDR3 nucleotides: TGTGCCAGCGCTCAATCGGGAGAGCAGTACTTC. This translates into CASAQSGEQYF.

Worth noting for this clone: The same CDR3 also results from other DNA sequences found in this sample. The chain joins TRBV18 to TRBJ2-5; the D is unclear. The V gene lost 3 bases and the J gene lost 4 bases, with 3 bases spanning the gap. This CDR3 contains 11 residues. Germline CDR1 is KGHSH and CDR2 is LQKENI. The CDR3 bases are TGTGCCAGCTCACCCGGAGAGACCCAGTACTTC. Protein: CASSPGETQYF.

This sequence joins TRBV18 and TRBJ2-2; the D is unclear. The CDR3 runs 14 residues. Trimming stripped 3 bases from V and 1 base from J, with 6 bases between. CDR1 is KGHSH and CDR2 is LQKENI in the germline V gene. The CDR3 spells CASSPDGNTGELFF. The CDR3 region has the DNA TGTGCCAGCTCACCGGATGGGAACACCGGGGAGCTGTTTTTT.

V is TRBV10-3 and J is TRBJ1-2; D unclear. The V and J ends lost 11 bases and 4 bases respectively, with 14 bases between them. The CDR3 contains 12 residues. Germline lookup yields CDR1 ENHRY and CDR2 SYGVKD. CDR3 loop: CASKPEGYGYTF. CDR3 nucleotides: TGTGCCTCTAAGCCCGAGGGCTATGGCTACACCTTC.

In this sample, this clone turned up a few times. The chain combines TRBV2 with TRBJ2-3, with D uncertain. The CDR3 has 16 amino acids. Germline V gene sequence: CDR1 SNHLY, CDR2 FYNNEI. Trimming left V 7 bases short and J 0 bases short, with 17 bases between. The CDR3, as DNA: TGTGCCAGCACCTCCTTCGGGTTTACTAGCACAGATACGCAGTATTTT. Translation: CASTSFGFTSTDTQYF.

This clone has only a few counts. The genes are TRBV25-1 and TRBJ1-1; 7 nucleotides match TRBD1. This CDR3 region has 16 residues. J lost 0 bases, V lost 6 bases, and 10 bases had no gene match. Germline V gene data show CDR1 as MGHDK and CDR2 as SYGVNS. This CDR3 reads CASSMGTVLMNTEAFF. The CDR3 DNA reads TGTGCCAGCAGCATGGGGACAGTCCTGATGAACACTGAAGCTTTCTTT.

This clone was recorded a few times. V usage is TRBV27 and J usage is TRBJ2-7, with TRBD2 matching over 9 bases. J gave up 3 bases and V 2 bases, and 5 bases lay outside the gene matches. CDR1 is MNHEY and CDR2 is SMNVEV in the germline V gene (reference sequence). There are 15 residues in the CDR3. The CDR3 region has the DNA TGTGCCAGCAGTTTAAGGAAGCGGGGGGACTACGAGCAGTACTTC. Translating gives CASSLRKRGDYEQYF.

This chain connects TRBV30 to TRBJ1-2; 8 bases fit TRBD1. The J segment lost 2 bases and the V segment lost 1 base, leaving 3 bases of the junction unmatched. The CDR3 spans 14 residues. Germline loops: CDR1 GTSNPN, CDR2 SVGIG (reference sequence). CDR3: CAWSADRGNYGYTF. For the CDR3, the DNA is TGTGCCTGGAGTGCAGACAGGGGCAACTATGGCTACACCTTC.

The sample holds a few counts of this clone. The CDR3 DNA is TGTGCCAGCAGTGAGGACAGGGAAAATGAGCAGTTCTTC. Protein product: CASSEDRENEQFF. The chain employs TRBV6-5 and TRBJ2-1, with TRBD1 matching 8 bases. Germline V lookup: CDR1 MNHEY, CDR2 SVGAGI. The trim removed 5 bases at V and 7 bases at J, leaving 4 bases unmatched. The CDR3 is made up of 13 amino acids.

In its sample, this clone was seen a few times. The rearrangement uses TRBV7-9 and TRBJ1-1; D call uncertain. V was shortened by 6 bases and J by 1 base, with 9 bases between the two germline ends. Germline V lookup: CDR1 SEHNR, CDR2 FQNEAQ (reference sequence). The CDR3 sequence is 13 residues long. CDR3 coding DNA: TGTGCCAGCAGTGCGACACAGAACACTGAAGCTTTCTTT. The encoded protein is CASSATQNTEAFF.

The CDR3 DNA reads as TGTGCCAGCAGCGTAGATCATGCGGGGGAGGAAGATACGCAGTATTTT. It is translated as CASSVDHAGEEDTQYF. The chain uses TRBV9 and TRBJ2-3; TRBD2 aligns across 7 bases. This CDR3 region has 16 residues. J was trimmed by 5 bases and V by 0 bases; bases with no gene match: 9. Germline V CDR1 and CDR2: SGDLS, YYNGEE.

The chain's CDR3 is CASGPGTGLAGELFF. For the CDR3, the DNA is TGTGCCAGCGGTCCCGGGACAGGTCTGGCCGGGGAGCTGTTTTTT. The gene calls are TRBV9 and TRBJ2-2; 8 bases map to TRBD1. The CDR3 totals 15 residues. The germline CDR1 and CDR2 sequences are SGDLS and YYNGEE. The trim removed 7 bases at V and 6 bases at J, leaving 11 bases unmatched.

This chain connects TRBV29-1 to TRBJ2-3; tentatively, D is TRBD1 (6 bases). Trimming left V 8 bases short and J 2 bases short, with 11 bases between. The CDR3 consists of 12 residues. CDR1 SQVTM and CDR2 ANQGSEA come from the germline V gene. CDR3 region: CSSRTATDTQYF. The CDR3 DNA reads TGCAGCTCCCGGACAGCCACAGATACGCAGTATTTT.

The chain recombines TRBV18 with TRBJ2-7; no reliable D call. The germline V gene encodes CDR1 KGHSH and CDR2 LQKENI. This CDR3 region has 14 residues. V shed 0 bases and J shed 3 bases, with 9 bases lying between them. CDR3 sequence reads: CASSPPSIGYEQYF. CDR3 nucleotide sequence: TGTGCCAGCTCACCACCGTCGATAGGCTACGAGCAGTACTTC.

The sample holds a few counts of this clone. Here the CDR3 reads CASSPALEETQYF. The CDR3 bases are TGTGCCAGCTCACCCGCCCTGGAGGAGACCCAGTACTTC. This sequence joins TRBV18 and TRBJ2-5; D is unclear. The V gene's germline CDR1 is KGHSH and CDR2 LQKENI. Trimming left V 3 bases short and J 5 bases short, with 10 bases between. The CDR3 extends over 13 amino acids.

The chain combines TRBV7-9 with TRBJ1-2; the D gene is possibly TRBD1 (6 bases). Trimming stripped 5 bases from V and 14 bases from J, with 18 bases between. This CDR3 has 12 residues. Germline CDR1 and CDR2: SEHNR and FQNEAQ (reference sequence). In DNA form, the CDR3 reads TGTGCCAGCAGCCCCTTACAGGGTCCCGGGACCTTC. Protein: CASSPLQGPGTF. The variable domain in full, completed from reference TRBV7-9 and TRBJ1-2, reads DTGVSQNPRHKITKRGQNVTFRCDPISEHNRLYWYRQTLGQGPEFLTYFQNEAQLEKSRLLSDRFSAERPKGSFSTLEIQRTEQGDSAMYLCASSPLQGPGTFGSGTRLTVV.

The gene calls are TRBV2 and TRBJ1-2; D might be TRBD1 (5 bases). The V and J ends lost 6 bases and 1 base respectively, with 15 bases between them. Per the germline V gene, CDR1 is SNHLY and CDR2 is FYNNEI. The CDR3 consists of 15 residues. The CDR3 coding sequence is TGTGCCAGCAGCGTAGGGCAGGGCGATAACTATGGCTACACCTTC. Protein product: CASSVGQGDNYGYTF.

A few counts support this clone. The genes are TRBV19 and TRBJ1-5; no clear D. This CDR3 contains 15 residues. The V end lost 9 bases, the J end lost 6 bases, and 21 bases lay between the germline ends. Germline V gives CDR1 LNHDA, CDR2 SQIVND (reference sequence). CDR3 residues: CASSFGRKEGQPQHF. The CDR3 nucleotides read TGTGCCAGCAGTTTCGGCAGGAAGGAGGGTCAGCCCCAGCATTTT.